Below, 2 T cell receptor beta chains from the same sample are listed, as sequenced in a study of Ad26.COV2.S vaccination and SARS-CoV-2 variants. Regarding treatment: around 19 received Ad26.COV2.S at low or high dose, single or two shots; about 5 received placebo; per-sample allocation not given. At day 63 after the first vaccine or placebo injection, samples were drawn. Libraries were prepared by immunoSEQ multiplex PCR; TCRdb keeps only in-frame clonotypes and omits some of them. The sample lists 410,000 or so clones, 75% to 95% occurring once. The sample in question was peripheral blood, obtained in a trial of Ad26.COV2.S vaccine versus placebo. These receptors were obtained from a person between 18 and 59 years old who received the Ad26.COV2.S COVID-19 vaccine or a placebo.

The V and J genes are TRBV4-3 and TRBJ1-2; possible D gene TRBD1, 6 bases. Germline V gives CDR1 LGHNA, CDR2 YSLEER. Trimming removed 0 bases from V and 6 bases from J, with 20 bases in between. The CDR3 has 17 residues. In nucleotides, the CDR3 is TGCGCCAGCAGCCAAGATCGAATGGAGGGGGGATACCATGGCTACACCTTC. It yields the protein CASSQDRMEGGYHGYTF.

CDR3 loop: CASSSVGFRTEQYF. In nucleotides, the CDR3 is TGTGCCAGCAGCTCAGTTGGGTTCCGAACCGAGCAGTACTTC. The chain links TRBV7-8 to TRBJ2-7; D call uncertain. CDR1 is SGHVS and CDR2 is FQNEAQ in the germline V gene. V was pared by 4 bases and J by 6 bases, with 16 bases between. There are 14 residues in the CDR3.